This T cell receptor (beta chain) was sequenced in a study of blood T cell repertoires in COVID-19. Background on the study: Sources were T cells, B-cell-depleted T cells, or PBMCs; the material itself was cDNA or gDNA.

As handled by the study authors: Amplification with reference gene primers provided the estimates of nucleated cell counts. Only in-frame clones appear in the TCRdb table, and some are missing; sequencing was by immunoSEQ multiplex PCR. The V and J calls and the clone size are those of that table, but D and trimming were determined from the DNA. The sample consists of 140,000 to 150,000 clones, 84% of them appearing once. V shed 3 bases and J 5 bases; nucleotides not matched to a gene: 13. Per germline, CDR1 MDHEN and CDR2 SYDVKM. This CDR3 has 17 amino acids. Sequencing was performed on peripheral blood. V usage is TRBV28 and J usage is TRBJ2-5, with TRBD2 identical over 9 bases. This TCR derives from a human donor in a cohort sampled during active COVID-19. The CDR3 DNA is TGTGCCAGCAGTTTTGGGCCGGGAGCGGGGGGTCGGGAGACCCAGTACTTC. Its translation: CASSFGPGAGGRETQYF.